This entry is about one TCR beta chain. This clonotype was seen ten or more times. The antigen this receptor binds is unknown. Per-base qualities were not stored, and no clone one base away is much larger. The data derive from a study of early T cells in non-severe SARS-CoV-2 infection listed by TCRdb under 2021. For the wider study: Bulk RNA from unsorted whole blood was used for TCR sequencing, so alpha and beta chains could not be paired.

The paper's findings and limits, for the study overall: VDJdb matching was skewed toward anti-spike CD8 responses, so virus-specific expansions were likely underestimated and private and CD4 specificities were missed.

A case-control design nested within a healthcare worker cohort in London, UK, was used, with weekly nasopharyngeal swab PCR tests and blood sampling performed. Between 23 and 31 March 2020, the week of the UK lockdown, healthcare workers were enrolled and then followed up weekly for as long as 16 weeks. The library relied on 5' RACE. These reads were obtained on a NextSeq 500. To correct for sequencing error and PCR bias, the TCR library protocol tagged individual cDNA molecules with unique molecular identifiers. Sequencing covered both TCR alpha and beta chains, and within each sample the abundances of alpha and beta sequences were tightly co-correlated. The authors processed their data as follows. Decombinator V4 was used to annotate the V gene, J gene and CDR3 of the TCR sequences. Expanded TCRs were defined as changing significantly between any two time points under a Poisson model with p below 0.0001. TCR abundances were normalised to the total number of TCRs sequenced per sample and were expressed as counts per million. TRAV1-2 paired with TRAJ12, TRAJ20 or TRAJ33 defined MAIT TCRs, while TRAV10 paired with TRAJ18 defined iNKT TCRs. VDJdb, accessed 1 November 2021, was searched for CMV, EBV and SARS-CoV-2 annotated TCRs, excluding TCRs annotated for multiple antigens. TCRdb handled the public reads itself, with Q25 trimming in fastp and clone calling in MiXCR, and kept productive beta chains. Rows with one shared CDR3 protein collapse into an entry with the most common genes and DNA. TCRdb, not the authors, supplied the V and J calls. This sample comprises tens of thousands of distinct CDR3 sequences, 6% to 7% of them detected only once. Around 4% of the sample is in the top ten clones.

The CDR3 contains 12 residues, cysteine and phenylalanine counted. The kept DNA is CDR3 alone, 36 bases in frame from the first base. V has 6 bases trimmed and J has 6 bases trimmed; junction bases matching no gene number 5. The germline V gene (reference sequence) specifies SEHNR as CDR1 and FQNEAQ as CDR2. The TCR was taken from an adult who was a healthcare worker with PCR-confirmed SARS-CoV-2 infection or an uninfected control (not recorded which). Recombination joined TRBV7-9 with TRBJ2-7; TRBD1 agrees with 7 junctional bases. Sequencing was performed on whole blood. The nucleotides are TGTGCCAGCAGTTGGGACAGAGGCGAGCAGTACTTC. Translated, it reads CASSWDRGEQYF.